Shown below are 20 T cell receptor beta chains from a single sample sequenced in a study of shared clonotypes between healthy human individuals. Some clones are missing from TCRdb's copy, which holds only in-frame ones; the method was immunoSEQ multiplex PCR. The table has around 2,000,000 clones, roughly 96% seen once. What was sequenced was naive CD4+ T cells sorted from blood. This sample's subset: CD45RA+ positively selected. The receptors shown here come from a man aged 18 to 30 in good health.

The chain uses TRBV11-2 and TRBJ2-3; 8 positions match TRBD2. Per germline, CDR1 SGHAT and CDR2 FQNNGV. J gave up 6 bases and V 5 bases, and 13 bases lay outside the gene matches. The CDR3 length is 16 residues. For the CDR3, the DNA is TGTGCCAGCAGCCCGGGGGGGCGGGCCCCCTGGGATACGCAGTATTTT. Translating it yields CASSPGGRAPWDTQYF.

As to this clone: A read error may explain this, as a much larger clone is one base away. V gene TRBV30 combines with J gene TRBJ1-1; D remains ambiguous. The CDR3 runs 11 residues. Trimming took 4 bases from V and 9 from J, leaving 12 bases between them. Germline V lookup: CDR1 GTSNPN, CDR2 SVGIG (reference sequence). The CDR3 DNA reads TGTGCCTGGATGGACGACCGGAAAGCTTTCTTT. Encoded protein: CAWMDDRKAFF. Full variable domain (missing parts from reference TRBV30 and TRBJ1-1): SQTIHQWPATLVQPVGSPLSLECTVEGTSNPNLYWYRQAAGRGLQLLFYSVGIGQISSEVPQNLSASRPQDRQFILSSKKLLLSDSGFYLCAWMDDRKAFFGQGTRLTVV.

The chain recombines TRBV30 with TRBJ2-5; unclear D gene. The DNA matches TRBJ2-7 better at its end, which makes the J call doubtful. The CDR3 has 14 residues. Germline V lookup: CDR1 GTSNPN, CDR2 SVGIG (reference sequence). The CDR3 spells CAWSVSRTSYEQYF. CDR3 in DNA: TGTGCCTGGAGTGTATCAAGAACCTCCTACGAGCAGTACTTC.

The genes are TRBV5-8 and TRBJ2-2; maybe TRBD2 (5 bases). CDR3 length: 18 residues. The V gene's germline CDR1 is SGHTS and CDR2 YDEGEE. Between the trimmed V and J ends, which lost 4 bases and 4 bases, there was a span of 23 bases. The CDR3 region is CASSLAGTDTSVTGELFF. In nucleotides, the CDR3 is TGTGCCAGCAGCCTCGCGGGTACGGATACTAGTGTCACCGGGGAGCTGTTTTTT.

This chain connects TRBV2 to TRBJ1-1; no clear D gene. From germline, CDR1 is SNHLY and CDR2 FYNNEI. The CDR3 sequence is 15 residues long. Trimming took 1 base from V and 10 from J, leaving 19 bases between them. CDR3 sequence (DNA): TGTGCCAGCAGTGAAGACAATGTTTCGGGGTTCGGAGCTTTCTTT. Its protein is CASSEDNVSGFGAFF.

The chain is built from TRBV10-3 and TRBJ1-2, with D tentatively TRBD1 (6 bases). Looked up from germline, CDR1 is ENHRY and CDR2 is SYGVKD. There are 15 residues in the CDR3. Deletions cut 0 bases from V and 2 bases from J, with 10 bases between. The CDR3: CAISESGAANYGYTF. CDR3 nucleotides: TGTGCCATCAGTGAGTCGGGGGCAGCAAACTATGGCTACACCTTC.

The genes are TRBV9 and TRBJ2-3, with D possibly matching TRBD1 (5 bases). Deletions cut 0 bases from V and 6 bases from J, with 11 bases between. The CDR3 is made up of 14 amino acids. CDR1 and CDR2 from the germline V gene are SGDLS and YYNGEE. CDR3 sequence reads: CASSVVREEDTQYF. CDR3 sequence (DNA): TGTGCCAGCAGCGTAGTCAGGGAAGAGGATACGCAGTATTTT.

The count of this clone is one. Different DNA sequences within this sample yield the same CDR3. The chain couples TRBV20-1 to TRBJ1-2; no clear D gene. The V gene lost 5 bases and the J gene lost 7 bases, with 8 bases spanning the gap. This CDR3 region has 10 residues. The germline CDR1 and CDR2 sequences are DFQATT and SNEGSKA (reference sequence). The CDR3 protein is CSAPLGGYTF. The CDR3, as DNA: TGCAGTGCTCCCCTAGGTGGCTACACCTTC.

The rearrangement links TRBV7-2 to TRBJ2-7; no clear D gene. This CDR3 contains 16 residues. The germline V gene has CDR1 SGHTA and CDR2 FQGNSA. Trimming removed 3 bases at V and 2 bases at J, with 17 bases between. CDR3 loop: CASSFSFYLPPYEQYF. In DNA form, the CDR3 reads TGTGCCAGCAGCTTTTCTTTTTATTTACCACCCTACGAGCAGTACTTC. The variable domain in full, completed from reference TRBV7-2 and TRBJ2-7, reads GAGVSQSPSNKVTEKGKDVELRCDPISGHTALYWYRQSLGQGLEFLIYFQGNSAPDKSGLPSDRFSAERTGGSVSTLTIQRTQQEDSAVYLCASSFSFYLPPYEQYFGPGTRLTVT.

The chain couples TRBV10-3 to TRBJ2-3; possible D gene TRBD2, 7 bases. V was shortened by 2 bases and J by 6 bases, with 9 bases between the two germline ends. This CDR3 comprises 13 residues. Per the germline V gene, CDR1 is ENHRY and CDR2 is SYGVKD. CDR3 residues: CAISERGADTQYF. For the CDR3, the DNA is TGTGCCATCAGTGAGCGGGGGGCGGATACGCAGTATTTT.

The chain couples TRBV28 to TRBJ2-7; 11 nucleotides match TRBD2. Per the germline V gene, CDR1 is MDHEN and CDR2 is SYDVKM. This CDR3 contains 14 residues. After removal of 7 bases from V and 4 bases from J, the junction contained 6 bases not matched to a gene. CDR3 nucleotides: TGTGCCAGCAATCGACTAGCGGGGACTTACGAGCAGTACTTC. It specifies CASNRLAGTYEQYF.

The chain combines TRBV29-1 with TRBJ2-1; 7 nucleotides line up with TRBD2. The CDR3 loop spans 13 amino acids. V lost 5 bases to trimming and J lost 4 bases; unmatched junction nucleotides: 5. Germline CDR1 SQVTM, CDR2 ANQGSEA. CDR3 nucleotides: TGCAGCGTTTTGCGGGGGTTATACAATGAGCAGTTCTTC. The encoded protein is CSVLRGLYNEQFF.

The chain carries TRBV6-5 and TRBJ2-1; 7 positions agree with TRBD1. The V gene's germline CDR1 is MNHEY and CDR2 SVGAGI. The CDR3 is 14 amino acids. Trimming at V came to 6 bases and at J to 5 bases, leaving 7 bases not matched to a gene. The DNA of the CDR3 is TGTGCCAGCAGCCGCCGGGACAGAAACAATGAGCAGTTCTTC. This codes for CASSRRDRNNEQFF.

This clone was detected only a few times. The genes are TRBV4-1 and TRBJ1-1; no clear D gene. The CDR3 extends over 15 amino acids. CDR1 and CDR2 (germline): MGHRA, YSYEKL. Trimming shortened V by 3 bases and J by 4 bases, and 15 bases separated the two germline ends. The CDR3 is CASSQVGRRSTEAFF. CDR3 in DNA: TGCGCCAGCAGCCAGGTAGGACGGAGGAGCACTGAAGCTTTCTTT.

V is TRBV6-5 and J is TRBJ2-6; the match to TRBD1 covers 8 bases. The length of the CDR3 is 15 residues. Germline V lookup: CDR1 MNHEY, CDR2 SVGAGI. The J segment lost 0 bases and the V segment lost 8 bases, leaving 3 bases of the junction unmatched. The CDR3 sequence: CASQGASSGANVLTF. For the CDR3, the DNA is TGTGCCAGCCAGGGGGCCAGCTCTGGGGCCAACGTCCTGACTTTC.

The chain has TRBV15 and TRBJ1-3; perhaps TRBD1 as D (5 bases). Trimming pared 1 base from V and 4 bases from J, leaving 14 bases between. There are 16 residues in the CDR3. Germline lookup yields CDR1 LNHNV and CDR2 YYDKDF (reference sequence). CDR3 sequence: CATSRVGAAVGNTIYF. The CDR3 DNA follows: TGTGCCACCAGCAGAGTTGGGGCAGCCGTAGGAAACACCATATATTTT.

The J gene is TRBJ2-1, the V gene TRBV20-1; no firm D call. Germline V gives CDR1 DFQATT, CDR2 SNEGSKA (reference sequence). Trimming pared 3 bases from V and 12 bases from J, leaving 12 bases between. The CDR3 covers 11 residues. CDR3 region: CSARTPSGQFF. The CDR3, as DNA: TGCAGTGCTAGGACTCCGTCGGGGCAGTTCTTC.

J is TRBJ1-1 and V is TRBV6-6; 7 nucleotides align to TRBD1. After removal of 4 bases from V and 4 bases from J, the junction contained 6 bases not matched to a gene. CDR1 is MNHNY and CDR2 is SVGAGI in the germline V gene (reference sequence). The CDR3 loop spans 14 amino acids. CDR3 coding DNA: TGTGCCAGCAGTTCGAGGGGGCTGCCCACTGAAGCTTTCTTT. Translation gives CASSSRGLPTEAFF.

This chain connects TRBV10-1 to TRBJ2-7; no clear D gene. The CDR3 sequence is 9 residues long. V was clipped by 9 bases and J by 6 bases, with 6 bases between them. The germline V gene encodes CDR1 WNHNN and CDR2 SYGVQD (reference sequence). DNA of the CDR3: TGCGCCAGTTCAGGCGAGCAGTACTTC. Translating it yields CASSGEQYF.

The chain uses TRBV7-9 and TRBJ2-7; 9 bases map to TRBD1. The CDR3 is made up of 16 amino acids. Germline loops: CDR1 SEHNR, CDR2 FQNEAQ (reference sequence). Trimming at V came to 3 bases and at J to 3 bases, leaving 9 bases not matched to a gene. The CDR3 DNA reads TGTGCCAGCAGCTTCCCTCAACAGGGGGCGGACTACGAGCAGTACTTC. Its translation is CASSFPQQGADYEQYF.